What follows are 23 T cell receptor beta chains derived from one specimen sequenced in a study of T-cell reconstitution after alpha-beta-depleted transplantation in children. Unique molecular identifiers were used to barcode this TCRbeta library. MiXCR, applied by TCRdb to the PCR reads, yields one record per CDR3 protein. The table includes roughly 500,000 distinct CDR3 sequences, 30% to 35% detected once. The sample was PBMCs from the stem cell graft donor, taken from the stem cell graft. Source of these receptors: a human donor who donated a stem cell graft to a child with aplastic anemia.

The chain employs TRBV11-1 and TRBJ2-2, with 15 bases aligning to TRBD2. V was pared by 7 bases and J by 4 bases, with 4 bases of the junction left unmatched. This CDR3 has 16 residues. Per the germline V gene, CDR1 is SGHAT and CDR2 is FQDESV (reference sequence). The DNA for the CDR3 is TGTGCCAGCATCCGGACTAGCGGGAGGGGCACCGGGGAGCTGTTTTTT. Amino acid sequence: CASIRTSGRGTGELFF. Using reference TRBV11-1 and TRBJ2-2 for the parts outside the CDR3, the full variable domain is EAEVAQSPRYKITEKSQAVAFWCDPISGHATLYWYRQILGQGPELLVQFQDESVVDDSQLPKDRFSAERLKGVDSTLKIQPAELGDSAMYLCASIRTSGRGTGELFFGEGSRLTVL.

V gene TRBV28 combines with J gene TRBJ1-2; D is ambiguous. The germline V gene encodes CDR1 MDHEN and CDR2 SYDVKM. V was shortened by 10 bases and J by 8 bases, with 14 bases between the two germline ends. This CDR3 contains 11 residues. The DNA of the CDR3 is TGTGCCACCAGGAGGGATGAAGGCTACACCTTC. This codes for CATRRDEGYTF.

The chain links TRBV12-3 or TRBV12-4 to TRBJ1-1; D remains ambiguous. Trimming stripped 0 bases from V and 3 bases from J, with 8 bases between. The CDR3 sequence is 14 residues long. The CDR3 reads CASSLALGDTEAFF. The CDR3 DNA follows: TGTGCCAGCAGTTTAGCGCTCGGGGACACTGAAGCTTTCTTT.

V is TRBV21-1 and J is TRBJ2-4; TRBD1 is the table's D call, not checked against the DNA. TRBV21-1 is a listed pseudogene. There are 13 residues in the CDR3. In DNA form, the CDR3 reads TGTGCCAGCAGCAGACAGCCAGGTTTTAGTCAGTACTTC. This translates into CASSRQPGFSQYF.

CDR3 nucleotide sequence: TGCAGCGTTGAAGGCTCCCTAGCCAGGGACGTTGAGCAGTTCTTC. Protein: CSVEGSLARDVEQFF. The chain has TRBV29-1 and TRBJ2-1; D is possibly TRBD1 or TRBD2 (5 bases each). CDR1 and CDR2 from the germline V gene are SQVTM and ANQGSEA. The length of the CDR3 is 15 residues. The germline V and J ends were trimmed by 1 base and 9 bases, with 19 bases remaining between them.

This chain connects TRBV20-1 to TRBJ2-7; D is unresolved. The CDR3 runs to 12 residues. Trimming removed 5 bases at V and 5 bases at J, with 13 bases between. In germline, CDR1 is DFQATT, CDR2 SNEGSKA (reference sequence). Here the CDR3 DNA reads TGCAGTGCTCATACGCATAGCAACGAGCAGTACTTC. This codes for CSAHTHSNEQYF.

The chain employs TRBV18 and TRBJ2-1, with 7 bases fitting TRBD1. With 0 bases clipped from V and 8 bases from J, the junction kept 13 bases outside the gene matches. Per germline, CDR1 KGHSH and CDR2 LQKENI. The CDR3 runs 17 residues. CDR3 sequence (DNA): TGTGCCAGCTCACCACCCGTCAGGGGGAACGGTTTCCATGAGCAGTTCTTC. This encodes CASSPPVRGNGFHEQFF.

The genes are TRBV18 and TRBJ2-5; D may be TRBD1 (6 bases). Per germline, CDR1 KGHSH and CDR2 LQKENI. The V and J ends lost 2 bases and 0 bases respectively, with 16 bases between them. The CDR3 contains 17 residues. The CDR3, as DNA: TGTGCCAGCTCACCAGGACAGACCTACCACAACCAAGAGACCCAGTACTTC. This gives the protein CASSPGQTYHNQETQYF. Combining the CDR3 with reference TRBV18 and TRBJ2-5 gives the whole variable domain NAGVMQNPRHLVRRRGQEARLRCSPMKGHSHVYWYRQLPEEGLKFMVYLQKENIIDESGMPKERFSAEFPKEGPSILRIQQVVRGDSAAYFCASSPGQTYHNQETQYFGPGTRLLVL.

V and J are TRBV24-1 and TRBJ2-2; 7 bases match TRBD1. V trimming: 7 bases; J trimming: 6 bases; junction bases outside the gene matches: 4. The CDR3 totals 13 residues. Germline V gene data show CDR1 as KGHDR and CDR2 as SFDVKD. This chain's CDR3 is CATSPTGSGELFF. The CDR3 DNA is TGTGCCACCAGCCCGACAGGGTCCGGGGAGCTGTTTTTT.

The J gene is TRBJ1-1, the V gene TRBV30; perhaps TRBD1 as D (5 bases). CDR3 length: 13 residues. Trimming took off 5 bases at V and 10 bases at J, with 20 bases between the two ends. Germline CDR1 and CDR2: GTSNPN and SVGIG (reference sequence). CDR3 in amino acids: CAWGSGRAEVAFF. In DNA form, the CDR3 reads TGTGCCTGGGGCTCCGGCAGGGCCGAAGTAGCTTTCTTT. Full variable domain (missing parts from reference TRBV30 and TRBJ1-1): SQTIHQWPATLVQPVGSPLSLECTVEGTSNPNLYWYRQAAGRGLQLLFYSVGIGQISSEVPQNLSASRPQDRQFILSSKKLLLSDSGFYLCAWGSGRAEVAFFGQGTRLTVV.

This clonotype was seen only a few times. The rearrangement uses TRBV30 and TRBJ1-4; no definite D call. Germline CDR1 GTSNPN, CDR2 SVGIG (reference sequence). CDR3 length: 18 amino acids. The germline V and J ends were trimmed by 4 bases and 7 bases, with 28 bases remaining between them. CDR3 in amino acids: CAWKWVRWSREIGEKLFF. CDR3 sequence (DNA): TGTGCCTGGAAGTGGGTTAGGTGGAGCCGCGAGATAGGTGAAAAACTGTTTTTT.

This CDR3 reads CASSSPKRDSYSNQPQHF. The CDR3 DNA is TGTGCCAGCAGCTCCCCCAAGAGGGATTCCTATAGCAATCAGCCCCAGCATTTT. The chain links TRBV11-2 to TRBJ1-5, with no clear D. V was shortened by 4 bases and J by 0 bases, with 19 bases between the two germline ends. This CDR3 has 18 residues. Germline V CDR1 and CDR2: SGHAT, FQNNGV.

This clonotype appeared a few times. The chain combines TRBV27 with TRBJ1-2, with 8 nucleotides matching TRBD1. Per germline, CDR1 MNHEY and CDR2 SMNVEV (reference sequence). The ends lost 6 bases at V and 14 bases at J; junction bases unmatched: 14. The CDR3 has 13 amino acids. The chain's CDR3 is CASSLTTRQGKTF. The CDR3 DNA reads as TGTGCCAGCAGCCTAACCACCCGACAGGGGAAGACCTTC.

The V call is TRBV29-1, the J call TRBJ1-4; 10 nucleotides match TRBD1. The CDR3 contains 14 residues. In germline, CDR1 is SQVTM, CDR2 ANQGSEA. The V gene end was trimmed by 4 bases and the J gene end by 2 bases; junction bases not matched to a gene: 1. The CDR3 nucleotides read TGCAGCGTTGCGGGACAGGGGACTAATGAAAAACTGTTTTTT. This gives the protein CSVAGQGTNEKLFF.

This clonotype showed up many times. The J gene is TRBJ2-1, the V gene TRBV4-1; 9 bases fit TRBD2. V shed 0 bases and J 7 bases; nucleotides not matched to a gene: 13. The CDR3 has 18 amino acids. Germline V CDR1 and CDR2: MGHRA, YSYEKL. The CDR3 protein is CASSQEWAGGIIQNEQFF. CDR3 DNA: TGCGCCAGCAGCCAAGAATGGGCGGGAGGGATAATCCAAAATGAGCAGTTCTTC.

This chain joins TRBV12-3 or TRBV12-4 and TRBJ1-3; the D gene is possibly TRBD1 (6 bases). This CDR3 has 14 residues. Trimming removed 5 bases at V and 4 bases at J, with 12 bases between. The CDR3 loop is CASSTQGLGNTIYF. In DNA, the CDR3 is TGTGCCAGCAGTACCCAGGGGCTAGGAAACACCATATATTTT.

A few counts support this clonotype. The genes are TRBV5-1 and TRBJ2-7; 8 bases are a match to TRBD2. The CDR3 is 13 amino acids. In germline, CDR1 is SGHRS, CDR2 YFSETQ. J lost 2 bases, V lost 5 bases, and 3 bases had no gene match. The CDR3 loop is CASSPGGAYEQYV. Here the CDR3 DNA reads TGCGCCAGCAGTCCGGGAGGGGCCTACGAGCAGTACGTC.

The chain has TRBV5-1 and TRBJ2-3; 8 positions agree with TRBD1. Germline assignment: CDR1 SGHRS and CDR2 YFSETQ. V lost 2 bases and J lost 8; bases outside the gene matches: 10. The CDR3 is made up of 15 amino acids. Here the CDR3 reads CASSFDRGRSITQYF. CDR3 in DNA: TGCGCCAGCAGCTTCGACAGGGGCCGGTCCATTACGCAGTATTTT.

This clonotype was recorded at least ten times. The junction differs from germline at one of its ends, possibly a read error. The chain employs TRBV5-1 and TRBJ2-1, with a possible D match to TRBD1 (8 bases). CDR3 length equals 14 residues. Looked up from germline, CDR1 is SGHRS and CDR2 is YFSETQ. CDR3 in DNA: TGTGCCAGCAGCTCTGGACAGGGAGGGAATGAGCAGTTCTTC. This encodes CASSSGQGGNEQFF.

This chain uses TRBV28 with TRBJ1-4; no firm D call. V was trimmed by 1 base and J by 7 bases, leaving 7 bases between them. The CDR3 sequence is 13 residues long. Per the germline V gene, CDR1 is MDHEN and CDR2 is SYDVKM. CDR3 region: CASSLSPIEKLFF. The CDR3 bases are TGTGCCAGCAGTTTATCCCCTATTGAAAAACTGTTTTTT.

The CDR3 is CASSPGLAGVRWKETQYF. CDR3 DNA sequence: TGTGCCAGCAGCCCGGGACTAGCGGGAGTGAGATGGAAAGAGACCCAGTACTTC. The V and J genes are TRBV12-3 or TRBV12-4 and TRBJ2-5; TRBD2 matches 14 bases. The CDR3 totals 18 residues. J lost 3 bases, V lost 6 bases, and 12 bases had no gene match.

The genes are TRBV9 and TRBJ2-3, with D perhaps TRBD1 (6 bases). Germline CDR1 and CDR2: SGDLS and YYNGEE. The length of the CDR3 is 15 residues. The V and J ends lost 3 bases and 5 bases respectively, with 16 bases between them. CDR3: CASSASWDTGDTQYF. CDR3 sequence (DNA): TGTGCCAGCAGCGCGTCTTGGGACACCGGAGATACGCAGTATTTT.

V and J are TRBV6-5 and TRBJ2-1; 12 nucleotides align to TRBD1. The ends lost 1 base at V and 9 bases at J; junction bases unmatched: 10. The germline CDR1 and CDR2 sequences are MNHEY and SVGAGI. There are 17 residues in the CDR3. CDR3 in amino acids: CASSYFMPGQGAGEQFF. The CDR3 DNA reads as TGTGCCAGCAGTTACTTTATGCCGGGACAGGGGGCTGGTGAGCAGTTCTTC.